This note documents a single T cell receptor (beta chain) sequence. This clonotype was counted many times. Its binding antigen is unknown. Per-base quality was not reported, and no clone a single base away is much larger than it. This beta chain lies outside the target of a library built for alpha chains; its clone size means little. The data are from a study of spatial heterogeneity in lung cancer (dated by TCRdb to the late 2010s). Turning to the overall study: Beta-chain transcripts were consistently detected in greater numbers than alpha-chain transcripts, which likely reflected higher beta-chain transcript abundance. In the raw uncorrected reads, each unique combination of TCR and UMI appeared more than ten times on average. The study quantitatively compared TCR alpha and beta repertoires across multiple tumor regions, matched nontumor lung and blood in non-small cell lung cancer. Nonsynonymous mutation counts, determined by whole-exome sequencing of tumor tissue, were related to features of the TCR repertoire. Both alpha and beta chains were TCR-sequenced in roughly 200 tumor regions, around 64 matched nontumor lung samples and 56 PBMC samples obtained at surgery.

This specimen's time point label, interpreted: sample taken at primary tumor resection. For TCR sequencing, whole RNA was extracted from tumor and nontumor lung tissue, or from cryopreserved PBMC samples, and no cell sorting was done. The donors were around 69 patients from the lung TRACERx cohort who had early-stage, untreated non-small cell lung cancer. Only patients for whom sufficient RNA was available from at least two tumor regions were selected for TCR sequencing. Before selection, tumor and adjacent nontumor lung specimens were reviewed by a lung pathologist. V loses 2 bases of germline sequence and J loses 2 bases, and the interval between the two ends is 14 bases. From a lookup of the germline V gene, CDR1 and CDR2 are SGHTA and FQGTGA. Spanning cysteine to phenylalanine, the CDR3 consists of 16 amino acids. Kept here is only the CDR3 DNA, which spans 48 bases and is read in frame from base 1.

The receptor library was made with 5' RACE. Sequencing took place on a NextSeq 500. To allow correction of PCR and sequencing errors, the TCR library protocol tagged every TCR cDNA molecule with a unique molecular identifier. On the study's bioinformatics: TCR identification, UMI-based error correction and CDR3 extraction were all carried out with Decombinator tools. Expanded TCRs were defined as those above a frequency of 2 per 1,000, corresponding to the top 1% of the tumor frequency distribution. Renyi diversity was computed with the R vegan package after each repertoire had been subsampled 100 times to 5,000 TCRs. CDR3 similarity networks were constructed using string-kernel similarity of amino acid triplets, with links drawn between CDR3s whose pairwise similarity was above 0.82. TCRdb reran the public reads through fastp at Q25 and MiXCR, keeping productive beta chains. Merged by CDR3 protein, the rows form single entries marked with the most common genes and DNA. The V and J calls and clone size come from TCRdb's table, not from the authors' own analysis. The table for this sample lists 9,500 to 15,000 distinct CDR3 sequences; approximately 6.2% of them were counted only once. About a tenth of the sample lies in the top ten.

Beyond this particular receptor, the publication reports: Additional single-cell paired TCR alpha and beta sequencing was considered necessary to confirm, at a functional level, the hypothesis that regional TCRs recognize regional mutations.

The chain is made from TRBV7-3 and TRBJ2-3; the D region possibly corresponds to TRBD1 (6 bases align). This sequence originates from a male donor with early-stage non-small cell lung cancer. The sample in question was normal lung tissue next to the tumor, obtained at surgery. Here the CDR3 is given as CASSLGQGQNTDTQYF. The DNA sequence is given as TGTGCCAGCAGCTTAGGGCAGGGACAAAACACAGATACGCAGTATTTT. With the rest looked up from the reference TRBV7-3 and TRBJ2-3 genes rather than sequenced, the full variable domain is GAGVSQTPSNKVTEKGKYVELRCDPISGHTALYWYRQSLGQGPEFLIYFQGTGAADDSGLPNDRFFAVRPEGSVSTLKIQRTERGDSAVYLCASSLGQGQNTDTQYFGPGTRLTVL.